This T cell receptor (beta chain) was captured in a study of CD8 T cells in Susac syndrome. CDR3 length: 13 amino acids. The germline gives CDR1 DFQATT, CDR2 SNEGSKA (reference sequence). V lost 5 bases, J lost 4 bases, and 14 bases lay in between. An input of about 0.5 to 1 ug of RNA was subjected to reverse transcription using random hexamers. One entry per CDR3 protein results from TCRdb running MiXCR on the immunoSEQ multiplex PCR reads. The sample lists over 95,000 distinct CDR3 sequences, under 95% occurring once. This TCR came from a human donor in good health. V usage is TRBV20-1 and J usage is TRBJ1-2; D is possibly TRBD1 (5 bases). The sample consisted of CD8+ T cells from PBMCs. The CDR3 nucleotides read TGCAGTGCTTTCAGGGCGGAGGCCTATGGCTACACCTTC. Amino acid sequence: CSAFRAEAYGYTF.